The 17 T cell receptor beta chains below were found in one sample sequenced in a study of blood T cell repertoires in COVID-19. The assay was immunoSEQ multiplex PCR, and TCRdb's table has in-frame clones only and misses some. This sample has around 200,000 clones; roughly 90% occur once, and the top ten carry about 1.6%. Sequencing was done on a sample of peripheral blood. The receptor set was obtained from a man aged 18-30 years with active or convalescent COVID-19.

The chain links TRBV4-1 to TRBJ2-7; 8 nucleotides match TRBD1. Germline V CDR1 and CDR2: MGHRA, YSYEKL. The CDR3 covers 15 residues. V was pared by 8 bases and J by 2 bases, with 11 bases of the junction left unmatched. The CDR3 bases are TGCGCCAGCCCAAACAGGACAGGGTCAGCCTACGAGCAGTACTTC. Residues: CASPNRTGSAYEQYF.

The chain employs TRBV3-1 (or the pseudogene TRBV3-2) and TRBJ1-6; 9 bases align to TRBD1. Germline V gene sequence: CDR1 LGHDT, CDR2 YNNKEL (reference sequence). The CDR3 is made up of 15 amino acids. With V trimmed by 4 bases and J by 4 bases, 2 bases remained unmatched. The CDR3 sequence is CASSPGTGYNSPLHF. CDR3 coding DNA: TGTGCCAGCAGCCCTGGGACAGGGTATAATTCACCCCTCCACTTT.

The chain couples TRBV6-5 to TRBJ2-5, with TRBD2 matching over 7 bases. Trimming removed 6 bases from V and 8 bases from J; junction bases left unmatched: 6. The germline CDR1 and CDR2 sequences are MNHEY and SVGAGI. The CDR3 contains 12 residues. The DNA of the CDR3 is TGTGCCAGCAGGGGCCGGGGGGACACCCAGTACTTC. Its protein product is CASRGRGDTQYF.

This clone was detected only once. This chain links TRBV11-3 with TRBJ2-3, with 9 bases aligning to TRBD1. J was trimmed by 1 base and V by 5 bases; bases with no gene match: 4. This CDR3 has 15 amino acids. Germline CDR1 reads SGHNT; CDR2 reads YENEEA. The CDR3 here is CASSTGGKRTDTQYF. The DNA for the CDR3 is TGTGCCAGCAGCACAGGGGGCAAGCGCACAGATACGCAGTATTTT.

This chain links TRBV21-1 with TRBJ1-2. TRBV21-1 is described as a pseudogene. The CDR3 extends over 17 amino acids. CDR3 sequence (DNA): TGTGCCAGCAGTTCCCAAGGAGCGTCTCGTATTAACTATGGCTACACCTTC. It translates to CASSSQGASRINYGYTF.

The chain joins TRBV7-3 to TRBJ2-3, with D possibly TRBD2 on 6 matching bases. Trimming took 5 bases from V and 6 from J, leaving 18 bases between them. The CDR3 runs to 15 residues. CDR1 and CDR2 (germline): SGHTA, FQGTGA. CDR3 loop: CASSPAGLPEDTQYF. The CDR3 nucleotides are TGTGCCAGCAGCCCGGCGGGACTCCCCGAGGATACGCAGTATTTT.

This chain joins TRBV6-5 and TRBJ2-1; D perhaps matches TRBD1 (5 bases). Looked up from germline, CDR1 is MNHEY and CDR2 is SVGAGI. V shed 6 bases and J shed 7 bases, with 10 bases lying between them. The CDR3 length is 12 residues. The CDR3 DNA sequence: TGTGCCAGCAGGGAGACAGCAAATGAGCAGTTCTTC. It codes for CASRETANEQFF.

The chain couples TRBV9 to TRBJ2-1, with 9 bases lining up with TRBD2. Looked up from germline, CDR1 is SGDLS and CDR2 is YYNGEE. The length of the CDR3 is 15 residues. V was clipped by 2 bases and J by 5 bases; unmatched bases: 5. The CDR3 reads CASSVSGSIDNEQFF. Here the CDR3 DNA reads TGTGCCAGCAGCGTTAGCGGGAGTATCGACAATGAGCAGTTCTTC. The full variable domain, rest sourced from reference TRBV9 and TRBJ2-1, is DSGVTQTPKHLITATGQRVTLRCSPRSGDLSVYWYQQSLDQGLQFLIQYYNGEERAKGNILERFSAQQFPDLHSELNLSSLELGDSALYFCASSVSGSIDNEQFFGPGTRLTVL.

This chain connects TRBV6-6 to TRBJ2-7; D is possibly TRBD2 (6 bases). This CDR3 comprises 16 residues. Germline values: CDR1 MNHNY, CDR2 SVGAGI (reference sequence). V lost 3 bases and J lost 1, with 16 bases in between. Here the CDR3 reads CASSYPPGGKSYEQYF. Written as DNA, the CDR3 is TGTGCCAGCAGTTATCCACCGGGCGGGAAGTCCTACGAGCAGTACTTC.

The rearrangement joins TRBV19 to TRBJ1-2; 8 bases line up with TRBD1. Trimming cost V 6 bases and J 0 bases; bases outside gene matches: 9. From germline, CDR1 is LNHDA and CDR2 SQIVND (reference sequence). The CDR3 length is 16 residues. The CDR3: CASRSAGQASNYGYTF. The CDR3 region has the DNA TGTGCCAGTAGGTCCGCGGGACAGGCCTCTAACTATGGCTACACCTTC.

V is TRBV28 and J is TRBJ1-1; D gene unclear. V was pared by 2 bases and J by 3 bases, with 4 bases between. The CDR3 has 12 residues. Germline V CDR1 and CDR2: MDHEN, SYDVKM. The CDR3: CASSLPHTEAFF. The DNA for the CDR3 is TGTGCCAGCAGTTTACCTCACACTGAAGCTTTCTTT. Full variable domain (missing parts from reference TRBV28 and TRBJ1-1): DVKVTQSSRYLVKRTGEKVFLECVQDMDHENMFWYRQDPGLGLRLIYFSYDVKMKEKGDIPEGYSVSREKKERFSLILESASTNQTSMYLCASSLPHTEAFFGQGTRLTVV.

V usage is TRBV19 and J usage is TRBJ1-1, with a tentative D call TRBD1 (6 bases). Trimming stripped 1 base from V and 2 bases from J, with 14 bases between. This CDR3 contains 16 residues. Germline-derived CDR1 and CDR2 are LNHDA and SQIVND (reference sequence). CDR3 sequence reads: CASSIVEGGRNTEAFF. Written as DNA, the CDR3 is TGTGCCAGTAGTATAGTGGAGGGGGGGAGAAACACTGAAGCTTTCTTT.

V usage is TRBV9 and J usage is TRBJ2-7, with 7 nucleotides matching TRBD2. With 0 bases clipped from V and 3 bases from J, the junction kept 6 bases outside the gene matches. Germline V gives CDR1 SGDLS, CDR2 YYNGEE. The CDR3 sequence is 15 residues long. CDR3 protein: CASSVGSGNVYEQYF. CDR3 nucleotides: TGTGCCAGCAGCGTAGGCAGCGGGAATGTCTACGAGCAGTACTTC.

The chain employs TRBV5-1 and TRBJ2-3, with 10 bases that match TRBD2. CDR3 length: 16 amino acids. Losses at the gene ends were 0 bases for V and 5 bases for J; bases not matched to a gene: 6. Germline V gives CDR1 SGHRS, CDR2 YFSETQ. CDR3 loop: CASSLGGLAGEDTQYF. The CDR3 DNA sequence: TGCGCCAGCAGCTTGGGGGGGCTAGCGGGAGAAGATACGCAGTATTTT.

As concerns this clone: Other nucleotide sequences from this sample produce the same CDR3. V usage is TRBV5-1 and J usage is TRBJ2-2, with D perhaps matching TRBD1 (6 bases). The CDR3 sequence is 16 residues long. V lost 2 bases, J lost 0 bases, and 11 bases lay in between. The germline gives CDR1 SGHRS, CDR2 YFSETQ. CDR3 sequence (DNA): TGCGCCAGCAGCTTTCTACAGGGAACGAACACCGGGGAGCTGTTTTTT. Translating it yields CASSFLQGTNTGELFF.

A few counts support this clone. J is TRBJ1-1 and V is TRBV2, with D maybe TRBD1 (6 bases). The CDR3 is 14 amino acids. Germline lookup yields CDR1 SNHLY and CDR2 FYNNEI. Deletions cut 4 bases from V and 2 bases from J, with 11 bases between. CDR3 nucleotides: TGTGCCAGCAGTGCTGACAGGCGAAACACTGAAGCTTTCTTT. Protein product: CASSADRRNTEAFF.

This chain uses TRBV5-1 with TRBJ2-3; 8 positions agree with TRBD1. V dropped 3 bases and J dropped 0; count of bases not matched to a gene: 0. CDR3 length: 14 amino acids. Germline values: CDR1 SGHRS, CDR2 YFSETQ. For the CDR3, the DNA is TGCGCCAGCAGCTGGACAGGGAGCACAGATACGCAGTATTTT. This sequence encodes CASSWTGSTDTQYF. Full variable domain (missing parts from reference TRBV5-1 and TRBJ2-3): KAGVTQTPRYLIKTRGQQVTLSCSPISGHRSVSWYQQTPGQGLQFLFEYFSETQRNKGNFPGRFSGRQFSNSRSEMNVSTLELGDSALYLCASSWTGSTDTQYFGPGTRLTVL.